The 30 T cell receptor beta chains below were found in one sample sequenced in a study of early T cells in non-severe SARS-CoV-2 infection. TCRdb fed the 5' RACE reads into MiXCR, producing one record per CDR3 protein. Of approximately 71,000 distinct CDR3 sequences listed, about an eighth were seen once; the top ten hold around 15%. Sequenced material: whole blood. These receptors were taken from an adult who was a healthcare worker with PCR-confirmed SARS-CoV-2 infection or an uninfected control (not recorded which).

Many counts were recorded for this clonotype. The chain carries TRBV7-9 and TRBJ1-6, with TRBD1 matching 8 bases. The ends lost 6 bases at V and 15 bases at J; junction bases unmatched: 10. The CDR3 totals 13 residues. Germline CDR1 reads SEHNR; CDR2 reads FQNEAQ (reference sequence). CDR3 DNA sequence: TGTGCCAGCAGTAAAACAGAGGGACAGGTCCTCCACTTT. This sequence encodes CASSKTEGQVLHF.

This clonotype has only a few counts. CDR3 sequence reads: CSARERELGDAGEQYF. The CDR3 nucleotides are TGCAGTGCTAGAGAAAGGGAACTTGGAGACGCGGGCGAGCAGTACTTC. The chain has TRBV20-1 and TRBJ2-7; perhaps TRBD2 as D (5 bases). CDR1 and CDR2 (germline): DFQATT, SNEGSKA (reference sequence). Trimming left V 0 bases short and J 6 bases short, with 21 bases between. CDR3 length: 16 amino acids.

The V and J genes are TRBV12-3 or TRBV12-4 and TRBJ2-5; TRBD2 matches at 12 bases. This CDR3 spans 15 amino acids. V lost 1 base to trimming and J lost 5 bases; unmatched junction nucleotides: 2. The CDR3 nucleotides are TGTGCCAGCAGTTTAGGGACTAGCGGGGCGGAGACCCAGTACTTC. Translated: CASSLGTSGAETQYF.

This clonotype was observed a few times. Compared with germline, one end of the junction differs, possibly owing to a read error. The V gene is TRBV6-6, the J gene TRBJ1-6; the match to TRBD1 covers 7 bases. The CDR3 length is 13 residues. Germline CDR1 reads MNHNY; CDR2 reads SVGAGI (reference sequence). CDR3 sequence: CVSDRVQGSPLHF. The CDR3 DNA sequence: TGTGTCAGCGACAGGGTCCAGGGTTCACCCCTCCACTTT.

This clonotype was seen at least ten times. The chain has TRBV5-1 and TRBJ2-7, with 7 bases fitting TRBD1. In germline, CDR1 is SGHRS, CDR2 YFSETQ. This CDR3 is 18 amino acids long. V lost 4 bases and J lost 0; bases outside the gene matches: 16. The CDR3 DNA sequence: TGCGCCAGCAGCCTGAGGTCCGGGACAGCTCAGAGCTCCTACGAGCAGTACTTC. It is translated as CASSLRSGTAQSSYEQYF.

The rearrangement links TRBV2 to TRBJ2-3, with D perhaps being TRBD1 or TRBD2 (5 bases each). The CDR3 is made up of 13 amino acids. Deletions cut 4 bases from V and 5 bases from J, with 10 bases between. Germline CDR1 SNHLY, CDR2 FYNNEI. CDR3 sequence: CASSAPGGDTQYF. For the CDR3, the DNA is TGTGCCAGCAGTGCCCCTGGGGGAGATACGCAGTATTTT.

This clonotype has a handful of counts. The rearrangement joins TRBV6-2 or TRBV6-3 to TRBJ2-7, with 7 bases that match TRBD1. With V trimmed by 5 bases and J by 2 bases, 21 bases remained unmatched. The CDR3 consists of 19 residues. Germline V CDR1 and CDR2: MNHEY, SVGEGT. The CDR3 DNA reads TGTGCCAGCAGTATATTACAGGGGAGCTCACCGCGGAGCACCTACGAGCAGTACTTC. Translated, it gives CASSILQGSSPRSTYEQYF.

The rearrangement uses TRBV6-1 and TRBJ2-3; 11 nucleotides agree with TRBD2. J was trimmed by 4 bases and V by 5 bases; bases with no gene match: 5. This CDR3 contains 15 residues. CDR1 and CDR2 from the germline V gene are MNHNS and SASEGT. The CDR3 DNA reads as TGTGCCAGCAGTAACATAGCGGGGGGGGCAGATACGCAGTATTTT. Translation gives CASSNIAGGADTQYF.

This chain connects TRBV7-9 to TRBJ2-7; TRBD1 matches 8 bases. This CDR3 has 16 residues. Germline values: CDR1 SEHNR, CDR2 FQNEAQ (reference sequence). V lost 5 bases to trimming and J lost 7 bases; unmatched junction nucleotides: 16. The CDR3 DNA reads TGTGCCAGCAGCGCCAACCAAGGACAGGGCCAGTGGGAGCAGTACTTC. Protein: CASSANQGQGQWEQYF.

This clonotype showed up just once. J is TRBJ2-3 and V is TRBV2, with TRBD1 matching 10 bases. The J segment lost 4 bases and the V segment lost 8 bases, leaving 6 bases of the junction unmatched. CDR3 length: 14 amino acids. Germline loops: CDR1 SNHLY, CDR2 FYNNEI. In DNA form, the CDR3 reads TGTGCCAGCCAGGGACAGGGGTGGGCAGATACGCAGTATTTT. Translation: CASQGQGWADTQYF.

The chain couples TRBV20-1 to TRBJ1-1; D is undetermined. The V gene's germline CDR1 is DFQATT and CDR2 SNEGSKA (reference sequence). V lost 3 bases and J lost 3, with 8 bases in between. CDR3 size: 12 residues. CDR3 DNA: TGCAGTGCTAGGTCGACCGACACTGAAGCTTTCTTT. This codes for CSARSTDTEAFF.

The gene calls are TRBV29-1 and TRBJ2-5, with D hard to call. The germline V gene encodes CDR1 SQVTM and CDR2 ANQGSEA. Trimming pared 4 bases from V and 5 bases from J, leaving 5 bases between. The CDR3 runs to 10 residues. The CDR3 loop is CSVGVETQYF. The DNA for the CDR3 is TGCAGCGTTGGAGTCGAGACCCAGTACTTC.

This clonotype occurred a few times. The gene calls are TRBV11-1 and TRBJ2-4; unclear D gene. The V gene's germline CDR1 is SGHAT and CDR2 FQDESV (reference sequence). The CDR3 covers 16 residues. Trimming removed 4 bases at V and 2 bases at J, with 15 bases between. CDR3 region: CASSSLVDTTKNIQYF. The DNA of the CDR3 is TGTGCCAGCAGCTCCCTAGTTGACACGACCAAAAACATTCAGTACTTC.

This clonotype was counted between two and nine times. The chain has TRBV7-9 and TRBJ1-1; no clear D. Per the germline V gene, CDR1 is SEHNR and CDR2 is FQNEAQ (reference sequence). The CDR3 covers 13 residues. V was cut by 2 bases and J by 1 base, with 5 bases left in between. CDR3 protein: CASSLIQNTEAFF. CDR3 nucleotides: TGTGCCAGCAGCTTAATACAGAACACTGAAGCTTTCTTT. The whole variable domain, remainder taken from reference TRBV7-9 and TRBJ1-1, is DTGVSQNPRHKITKRGQNVTFRCDPISEHNRLYWYRQTLGQGPEFLTYFQNEAQLEKSRLLSDRFSAERPKGSFSTLEIQRTEQGDSAMYLCASSLIQNTEAFFGQGTRLTVV.

The V gene is TRBV20-1, the J gene TRBJ2-7, with 8 bases that match TRBD2. Germline trimming cut 6 bases from V and 0 bases from J; bases unmatched to any gene: 7. CDR1 is DFQATT, CDR2 SNEGSKA, per germline (reference sequence). The CDR3 has 14 amino acids. CDR3 sequence (DNA): TGCAGTGCCCCCGTCGGGGGGGCCTCCTACGAGCAGTACTTC. This gives the protein CSAPVGGASYEQYF.

This clonotype was seen at least ten times. The chain joins TRBV6-2 or TRBV6-3 to TRBJ1-1, with TRBD1 as a possible D gene (6 bases). This CDR3 is 13 amino acids long. Per germline, CDR1 MNHEY and CDR2 SVGEGT. Deletions cut 8 bases from V and 11 bases from J, with 21 bases between. CDR3 DNA sequence: TGTGCCAGCTCATCCGACGGACAGTCCGTGGCTTTCTTT. Protein product: CASSSDGQSVAFF.

In the case of this clonotype: This likely comes from a read error, as the CDR3 has no conserved phenylalanine or tryptophan at its end. CDR3: CASSATSGSNNEQFS. The CDR3 DNA reads as TGTGCCAGCAGCGCGACTAGCGGGTCGAACAATGAGCAGTTCTCC. The genes are TRBV2 and TRBJ2-1; TRBD2 matches 10 bases. Germline CDR1 and CDR2: SNHLY and FYNNEI. The CDR3 is 15 amino acids. Trimming cost V 6 bases and J 5 bases; bases outside gene matches: 7.

The sample holds a few counts of this clonotype. This chain connects TRBV6-6 to TRBJ2-1; maybe TRBD2 (6 bases). V gave up 2 bases and J gave up 7 bases, with 15 bases separating them. The CDR3 covers 15 residues. CDR1 is MNHNY and CDR2 is SVGAGI in the germline V gene (reference sequence). CDR3 amino acids: CASSYRGLGGNEQFF. CDR3 nucleotide sequence: TGTGCCAGCAGTTACAGAGGCCTGGGAGGTAATGAGCAGTTCTTC.

This clonotype appeared a few times. V usage is TRBV13 and J usage is TRBJ2-7; the D gene is possibly TRBD1 (5 bases). The CDR3 has 15 amino acids. The V end lost 3 bases, the J end lost 7 bases, and 19 bases lay between the germline ends. Germline assignment: CDR1 PRHDT and CDR2 FYEKMQ (reference sequence). CDR3 loop: CASSFGQGSSLEQYF. CDR3 DNA sequence: TGTGCCAGCAGCTTTGGGCAGGGATCTTCTTTGGAGCAGTACTTC. The full variable domain, its missing parts supplied by reference TRBV13 and TRBJ2-7, is AAGVIQSPRHLIKEKRETATLKCYPIPRHDTVYWYQQGPGQDPQFLISFYEKMQSDKGSIPDRFSAQQFSDYHSELNMSSLELGDSALYFCASSFGQGSSLEQYFGPGTRLTVT.

Points on this clonotype: Since a much larger clone is just one base distant, this may be a read error. This sequence joins TRBV5-4 and TRBJ1-2; 7 bases are shared with TRBD1. With 9 bases clipped from V and 2 bases from J, the junction kept 10 bases outside the gene matches. CDR1 is SGHNT and CDR2 is YYREEE in the germline V gene (reference sequence). This CDR3 spans 14 amino acids. The CDR3 region is CANRRQGLNYGYTF. The CDR3 bases are TGTGCCAACCGAAGACAGGGTTTAAACTATGGCTACACCTTC.

At least ten counts were recorded for this clonotype. The chain recombines TRBV12-3 or TRBV12-4 with TRBJ2-3; 8 positions agree with TRBD2. Unmatched junction bases numbered 13, after V lost 5 bases and J lost 6 bases. This CDR3 comprises 16 residues. The CDR3 DNA is TGTGCCAGCAGTGCCGGGGCGGGGGGTCCCGCGGATACGCAGTATTTT. This encodes CASSAGAGGPADTQYF.

Ten or more counts support this clonotype. The chain uses TRBV27 and TRBJ2-5; 7 positions agree with TRBD1. The V gene end was trimmed by 11 bases and the J gene end by 1 base; junction bases not matched to a gene: 7. From germline, CDR1 is MNHEY and CDR2 SMNVEV (reference sequence). This CDR3 is 13 amino acids long. The CDR3 DNA reads as TGTGCCCCCAGTTACAGGGGCCAAGAGACCCAGTACTTC. It is translated as CAPSYRGQETQYF.

This clonotype has more than one count but fewer than ten. The rearrangement joins TRBV28 to TRBJ2-1; either TRBD1 or TRBD2 may supply D (6 bases each). The germline V and J ends were trimmed by 3 bases and 2 bases, with 14 bases remaining between them. This CDR3 has 16 residues. The germline gives CDR1 MDHEN, CDR2 SYDVKM. The CDR3: CASSFPQGGTYNEQFF. Written as DNA, the CDR3 is TGTGCCAGCAGTTTCCCACAGGGAGGTACCTACAATGAGCAGTTCTTC. The complete variable domain, with remaining parts taken from reference TRBV28 and TRBJ2-1, reads DVKVTQSSRYLVKRTGEKVFLECVQDMDHENMFWYRQDPGLGLRLIYFSYDVKMKEKGDIPEGYSVSREKKERFSLILESASTNQTSMYLCASSFPQGGTYNEQFFGPGTRLTVL.

Only a few counts were recorded for this clonotype. The chain joins TRBV6-2 or TRBV6-3 to TRBJ2-1, with D possibly matching TRBD2 (6 bases). CDR1 MNHEY and CDR2 SVGEGT come from the germline V gene. The CDR3 is 15 residues long. Trimming removed 7 bases at V and 12 bases at J, with 25 bases between. This CDR3 reads CASIDPGRTDPGQFF. In DNA form, the CDR3 reads TGTGCCAGCATCGACCCGGGGAGGACGGACCCGGGGCAGTTCTTC.

There are many counts of this clonotype. The V and J genes are TRBV19 and TRBJ2-7, with D perhaps TRBD2 (5 bases). This CDR3 has 14 amino acids. The germline V and J ends were trimmed by 5 bases and 2 bases, with 13 bases remaining between them. Germline lookup yields CDR1 LNHDA and CDR2 SQIVND (reference sequence). The CDR3 DNA sequence: TGTGCCAGTAGTCTGAGCGGCGTCGCCTACGAGCAGTACTTC. Translating gives CASSLSGVAYEQYF.

The sample holds a few counts of this clonotype. CDR3 amino acids: CASSLLTGTEAFF. For the CDR3, the DNA is TGTGCCAGCAGTTTACTTACGGGCACTGAAGCTTTCTTT. This chain links TRBV12-3 or TRBV12-4 with TRBJ1-1; the D is unclear. The CDR3 has 13 amino acids. V lost 2 bases and J 4 bases, leaving 8 bases between the germline ends.

This clonotype has just a few counts. V and J are TRBV29-1 and TRBJ2-3; D is uncertain. Between the trimmed V and J ends, which lost 0 bases and 0 bases, there was a span of 13 bases. This CDR3 region has 16 residues. Germline CDR1 and CDR2: SQVTM and ANQGSEA. CDR3: CSVEDLPASSTDTQYF. The CDR3 DNA reads as TGCAGCGTTGAAGATCTCCCAGCGTCTAGCACAGATACGCAGTATTTT.

This clonotype was detected only a few times. This sequence joins TRBV12-3 or TRBV12-4 and TRBJ1-5, with 7 nucleotides matching TRBD1. The V gene end was trimmed by 0 bases and the J gene end by 3 bases; junction bases not matched to a gene: 5. The CDR3 consists of 16 residues. CDR3 amino acids: CASSLARGQVNQPQHF. The CDR3 DNA reads TGTGCCAGCAGTTTAGCGCGAGGACAGGTCAATCAGCCCCAGCATTTT.

CDR3 region: CSASPIPLGVTYEQYF. In DNA form, the CDR3 reads TGCAGTGCTAGTCCAATACCCCTAGGAGTAACCTACGAGCAGTACTTC. The chain has TRBV20-1 and TRBJ2-7; D not resolved. The V gene lost 3 bases and the J gene lost 2 bases, with 20 bases spanning the gap. The germline V gene has CDR1 DFQATT and CDR2 SNEGSKA (reference sequence). CDR3 length: 16 residues.

This chain uses TRBV2 with TRBJ2-5, with D maybe TRBD2 (5 bases). Trimming removed 5 bases at V and 1 base at J, with 14 bases between. Germline lookup yields CDR1 SNHLY and CDR2 FYNNEI. The CDR3 consists of 15 residues. CDR3 in DNA: TGTGCCAGCAGTCCCGGACTCGCCTCCCAAGAGACCCAGTACTTC. Amino acids: CASSPGLASQETQYF.